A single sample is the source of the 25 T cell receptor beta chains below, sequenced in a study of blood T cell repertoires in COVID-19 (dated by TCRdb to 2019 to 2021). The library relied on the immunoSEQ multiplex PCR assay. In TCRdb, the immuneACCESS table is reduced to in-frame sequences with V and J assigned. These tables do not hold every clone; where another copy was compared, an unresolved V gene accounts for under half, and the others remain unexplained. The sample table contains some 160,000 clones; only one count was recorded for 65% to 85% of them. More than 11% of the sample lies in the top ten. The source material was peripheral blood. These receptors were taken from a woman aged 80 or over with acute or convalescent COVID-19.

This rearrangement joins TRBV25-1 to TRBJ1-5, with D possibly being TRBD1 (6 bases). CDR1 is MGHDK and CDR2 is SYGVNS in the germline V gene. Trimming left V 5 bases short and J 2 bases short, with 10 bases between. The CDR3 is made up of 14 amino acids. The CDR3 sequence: CASSSQGGNQPQHF. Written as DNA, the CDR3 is TGTGCCAGCAGTTCACAGGGCGGCAATCAGCCCCAGCATTTT.

The CDR3 region is CAGDRPSGNTIYF. The CDR3 nucleotides read TGTGCCGGCGACAGGCCCTCTGGAAACACCATATATTTT. The V gene is TRBV30, the J gene TRBJ1-3; possible D gene TRBD1, 6 bases. V lost 8 bases, J lost 0 bases, and 11 bases lay in between. This CDR3 is 13 amino acids long. Germline V gene lookup returns CDR1 GTSNPN and CDR2 SVGIG (reference sequence).

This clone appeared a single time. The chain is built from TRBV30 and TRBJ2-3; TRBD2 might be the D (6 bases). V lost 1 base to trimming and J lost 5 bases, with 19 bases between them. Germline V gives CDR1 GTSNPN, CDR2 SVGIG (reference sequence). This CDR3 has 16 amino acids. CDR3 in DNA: TGTGCCTGGAGTGATATAGTAGCGGTGCGTGAAGATACGCAGTATTTT. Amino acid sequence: CAWSDIVAVREDTQYF.

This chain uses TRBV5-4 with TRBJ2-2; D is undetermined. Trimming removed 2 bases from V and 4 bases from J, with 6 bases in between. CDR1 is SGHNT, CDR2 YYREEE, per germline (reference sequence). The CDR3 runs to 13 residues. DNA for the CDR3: TGTGCCAGCAGCTTTAAAGCCACCGGGGAGCTGTTTTTT. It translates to CASSFKATGELFF.

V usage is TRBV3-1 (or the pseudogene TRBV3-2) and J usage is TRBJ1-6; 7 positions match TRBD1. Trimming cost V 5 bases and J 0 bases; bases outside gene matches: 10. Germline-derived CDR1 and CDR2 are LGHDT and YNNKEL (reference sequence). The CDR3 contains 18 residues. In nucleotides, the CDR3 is TGTGCCAGCAGCTCAGGGGGACTCTTCAGCTCCTATAATTCACCCCTCCACTTT. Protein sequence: CASSSGGLFSSYNSPLHF.

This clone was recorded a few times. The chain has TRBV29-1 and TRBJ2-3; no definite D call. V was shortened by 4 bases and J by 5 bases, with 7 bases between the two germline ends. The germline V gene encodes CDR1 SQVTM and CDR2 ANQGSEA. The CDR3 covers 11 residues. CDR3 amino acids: CSVVGGDTQYF. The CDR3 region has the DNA TGCAGCGTTGTCGGTGGAGATACGCAGTATTTT.

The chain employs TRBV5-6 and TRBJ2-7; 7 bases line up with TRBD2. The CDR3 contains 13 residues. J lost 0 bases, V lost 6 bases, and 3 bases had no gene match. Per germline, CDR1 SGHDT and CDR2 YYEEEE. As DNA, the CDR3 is TGTGCCAGCACCCGGGGGGACTCCTACGAGCAGTACTTC. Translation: CASTRGDSYEQYF.

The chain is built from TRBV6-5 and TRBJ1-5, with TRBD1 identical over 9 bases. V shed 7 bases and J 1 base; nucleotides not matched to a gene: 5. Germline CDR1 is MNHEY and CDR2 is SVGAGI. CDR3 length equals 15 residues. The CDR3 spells CASKGQGPSNQPQHF. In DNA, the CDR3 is TGTGCCAGCAAGGGACAGGGACCGAGCAATCAGCCCCAGCATTTT.

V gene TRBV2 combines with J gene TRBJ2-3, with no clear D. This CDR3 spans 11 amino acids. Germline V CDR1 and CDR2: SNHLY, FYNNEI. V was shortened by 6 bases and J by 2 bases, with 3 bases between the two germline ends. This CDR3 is CASSYTDTQYF. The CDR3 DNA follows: TGTGCCAGCAGCTACACAGATACGCAGTATTTT.

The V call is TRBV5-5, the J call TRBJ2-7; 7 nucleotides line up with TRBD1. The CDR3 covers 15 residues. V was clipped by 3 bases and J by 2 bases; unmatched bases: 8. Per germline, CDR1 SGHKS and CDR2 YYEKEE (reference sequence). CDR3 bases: TGTGCCAGCAGCTCTACGACAGGGTCTACCTACGAGCAGTACTTC. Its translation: CASSSTTGSTYEQYF. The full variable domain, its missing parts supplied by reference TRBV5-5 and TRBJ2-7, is DAGVTQSPTHLIKTRGQQVTLRCSPISGHKSVSWYQQVLGQGPQFIFQYYEKEERGRGNFPDRFSARQFPNYSSELNVNALLLGDSALYLCASSSTTGSTYEQYFGPGTRLTVT.

The CDR3 sequence: CASSQLGLAGSGDTQYF. CDR3 bases: TGTGCCAGCAGTCAGTTAGGACTAGCGGGGTCGGGGGATACGCAGTATTTT. The chain recombines TRBV5-5 with TRBJ2-3; 12 positions agree with TRBD2. From germline, CDR1 is SGHKS and CDR2 YYEKEE (reference sequence). The CDR3 spans 17 residues. With 5 bases clipped from V and 6 bases from J, the junction kept 13 bases outside the gene matches.

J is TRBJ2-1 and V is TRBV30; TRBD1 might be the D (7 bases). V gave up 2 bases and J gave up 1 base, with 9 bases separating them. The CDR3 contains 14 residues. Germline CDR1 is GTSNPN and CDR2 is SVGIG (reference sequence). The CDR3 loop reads CAWSQGGSYNEQFF. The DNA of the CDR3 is TGTGCCTGGAGTCAGGGGGGTTCCTACAATGAGCAGTTCTTC.

Written as DNA, the CDR3 is TGTGCCAGCTCACCCGGGACAGTCCAAGAGACCCAGTACTTC. Translated, it gives CASSPGTVQETQYF. The rearrangement uses TRBV18 and TRBJ2-5; 7 nucleotides align to TRBD1. The CDR3 runs 14 residues. The V gene end was trimmed by 3 bases and the J gene end by 1 base; junction bases not matched to a gene: 2. Germline V gene data show CDR1 as KGHSH and CDR2 as LQKENI.

Here the CDR3 reads CASNRDRANYGYTF. The DNA of the CDR3 is TGTGCCAGCAACCGGGACAGGGCCAACTATGGCTACACCTTC. The J gene is TRBJ1-2, the V gene TRBV28; 9 nucleotides agree with TRBD1. V shed 7 bases, J shed 2 bases, and the junction held 5 bases outside the gene matches. Germline V gene sequence: CDR1 MDHEN, CDR2 SYDVKM. The CDR3 has 14 amino acids.

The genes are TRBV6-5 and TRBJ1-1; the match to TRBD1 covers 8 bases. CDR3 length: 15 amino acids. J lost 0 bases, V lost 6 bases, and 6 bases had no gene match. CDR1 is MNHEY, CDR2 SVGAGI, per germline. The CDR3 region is CASRKGQGLNTEAFF. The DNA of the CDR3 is TGTGCCAGCAGAAAAGGACAGGGACTGAACACTGAAGCTTTCTTT.

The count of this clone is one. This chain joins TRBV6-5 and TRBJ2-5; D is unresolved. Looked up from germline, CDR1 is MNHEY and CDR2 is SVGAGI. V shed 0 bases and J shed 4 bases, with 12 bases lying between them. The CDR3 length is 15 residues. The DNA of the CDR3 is TGTGCCAGCAGTTACTCGACGGTTACGGGAGAGACCCAGTACTTC. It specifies CASSYSTVTGETQYF.

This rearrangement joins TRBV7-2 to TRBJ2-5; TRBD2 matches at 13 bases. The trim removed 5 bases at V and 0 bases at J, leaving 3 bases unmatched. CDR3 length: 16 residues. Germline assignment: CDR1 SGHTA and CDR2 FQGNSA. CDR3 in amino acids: CASSNGLAGDQETQYF. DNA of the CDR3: TGTGCCAGCAGCAACGGACTAGCGGGGGACCAAGAGACCCAGTACTTC.

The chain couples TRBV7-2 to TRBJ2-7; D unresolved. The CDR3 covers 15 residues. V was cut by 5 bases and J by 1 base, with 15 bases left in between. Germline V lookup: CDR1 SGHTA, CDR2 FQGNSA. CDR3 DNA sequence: TGTGCCAGCAGCCCCTCCCTCACTCAATCCTACGAGCAGTACTTC. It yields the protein CASSPSLTQSYEQYF.

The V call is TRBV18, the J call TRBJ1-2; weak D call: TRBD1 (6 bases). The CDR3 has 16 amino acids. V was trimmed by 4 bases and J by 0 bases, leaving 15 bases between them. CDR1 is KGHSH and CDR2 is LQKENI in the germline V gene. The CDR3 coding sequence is TGTGCCAGCTCACAGCAGGGGCAGGTCCCTAACTATGGCTACACCTTC. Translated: CASSQQGQVPNYGYTF.

The DNA of the CDR3 is TGTGCCAGCAGCTCTCGGACAGATATCGTTACCGGGGAGCTGTTTTTT. Translated: CASSSRTDIVTGELFF. The chain is built from TRBV11-2 and TRBJ2-2; a possible D gene is TRBD1 (6 bases). Trimming stripped 4 bases from V and 5 bases from J, with 17 bases between. The germline V gene encodes CDR1 SGHAT and CDR2 FQNNGV. The CDR3 contains 16 residues.

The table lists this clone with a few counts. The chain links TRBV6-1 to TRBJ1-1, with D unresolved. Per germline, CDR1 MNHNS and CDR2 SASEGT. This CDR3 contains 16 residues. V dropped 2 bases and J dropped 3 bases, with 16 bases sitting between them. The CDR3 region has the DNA TGTGCCAGCAGTGAATGGTCCGGGGTGGGAGACACTGAAGCTTTCTTT. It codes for CASSEWSGVGDTEAFF.

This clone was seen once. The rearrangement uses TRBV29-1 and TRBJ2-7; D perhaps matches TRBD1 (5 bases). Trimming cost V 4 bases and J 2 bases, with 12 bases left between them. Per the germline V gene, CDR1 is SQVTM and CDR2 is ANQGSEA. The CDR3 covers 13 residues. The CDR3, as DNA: TGCAGCGTTGCATTGGTAGGGGCCTACGAGCAGTACTTC. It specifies CSVALVGAYEQYF.

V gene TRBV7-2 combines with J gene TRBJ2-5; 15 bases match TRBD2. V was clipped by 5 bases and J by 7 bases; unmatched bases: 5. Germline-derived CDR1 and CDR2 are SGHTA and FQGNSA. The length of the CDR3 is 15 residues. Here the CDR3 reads CASSPRTSGGGTQYF. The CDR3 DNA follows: TGTGCCAGCAGCCCTCGGACTAGCGGGGGGGGGACCCAGTACTTC.

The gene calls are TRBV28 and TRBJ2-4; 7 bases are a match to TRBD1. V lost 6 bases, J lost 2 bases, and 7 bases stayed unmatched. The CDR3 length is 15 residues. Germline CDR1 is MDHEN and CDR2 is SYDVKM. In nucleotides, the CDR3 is TGTGCCAGCAGGACGACAGGGTTAACCAAAAACATTCAGTACTTC. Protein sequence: CASRTTGLTKNIQYF.

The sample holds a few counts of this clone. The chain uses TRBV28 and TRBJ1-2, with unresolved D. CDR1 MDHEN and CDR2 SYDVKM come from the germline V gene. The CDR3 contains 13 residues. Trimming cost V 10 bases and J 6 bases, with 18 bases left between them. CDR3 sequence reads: CATSPDISHGYTF. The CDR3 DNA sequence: TGTGCCACTTCACCAGACATATCCCATGGCTACACCTTC.